A single sample is the source of the 24 T cell receptor beta chains below, sequenced in a study of Ad26.COV2.S vaccination and SARS-CoV-2 variants. TCRdb's table, derived via immunoSEQ multiplex PCR, lists solely in-frame clones and lacks some. The data hold 400,000 to 450,000 clones, with roughly 88% observed a single time. The sample's treatment: some 20 received Ad26.COV2.S at low or high dose, single or two shots; 5 received placebo; per-sample allocation not given. Specimen acquisition occurred on day 63 following the initial vaccine or placebo injection. The starting material was peripheral blood, obtained in a trial of Ad26.COV2.S vaccine versus placebo. The receptors come from a person aged 18-65 years who received the Ad26.COV2.S COVID-19 vaccine or a placebo.

This clone was seen only once. The chain is built from TRBV19 and TRBJ1-1; the D is unclear. The V and J ends lost 3 bases and 1 base respectively, with 9 bases between them. This CDR3 comprises 14 residues. CDR1 and CDR2 (germline): LNHDA, SQIVND (reference sequence). CDR3 nucleotides: TGTGCCAGTAGTATTTTGGGCAGGAACACTGAAGCTTTCTTT. This translates into CASSILGRNTEAFF.

This chain uses TRBV7-2 with TRBJ1-2, with D uncertain. Germline V gene data show CDR1 as SGHTA and CDR2 as FQGNSA. V was pared by 3 bases and J by 6 bases, with 11 bases between. There are 13 residues in the CDR3. CDR3 sequence reads: CASSFRAGNGYTF. DNA for the CDR3: TGTGCCAGCAGCTTCCGGGCAGGAAATGGCTACACCTTC.

The rearrangement uses TRBV7-8 and TRBJ2-2; D not certain. With 5 bases removed from V and 1 base from J, the gap between germline ends came to 11 bases. Germline assignment: CDR1 SGHVS and CDR2 FQNEAQ. The CDR3 runs 15 residues. The CDR3 sequence is CASSPRPQNTGELFF. The CDR3 DNA follows: TGTGCCAGCAGCCCTCGCCCACAGAACACCGGGGAGCTGTTTTTT.

This chain joins TRBV9 and TRBJ1-6; D unclear. V lost 0 bases and J lost 10, with 5 bases in between. Germline loops: CDR1 SGDLS, CDR2 YYNGEE. The CDR3 extends over 12 amino acids. CDR3 sequence: CASSVGKSPLHF. The CDR3 DNA reads TGTGCCAGCAGCGTAGGAAAATCACCCCTCCACTTT.

This clone was seen more than once but under ten times. J is TRBJ2-4 and V is TRBV7-8; D is possibly TRBD1 or TRBD2 (6 bases each). The CDR3 consists of 18 residues. The germline CDR1 and CDR2 sequences are SGHVS and FQNEAQ. V gave up 0 bases and J gave up 1 base, with 16 bases separating them. The CDR3 sequence: CASSLAATQGGAKNIQYF. The CDR3 DNA is TGTGCCAGCAGCTTAGCGGCTACTCAAGGGGGGGCCAAAAACATTCAGTACTTC.

The chain carries TRBV7-8 and TRBJ2-7; 10 bases line up with TRBD1. The germline CDR1 and CDR2 sequences are SGHVS and FQNEAQ. CDR3 length equals 15 residues. V shed 5 bases and J 5 bases; nucleotides not matched to a gene: 9. The CDR3 DNA sequence: TGTGCCAGCAGCCTGGGACAGGGGCTTCGGGACGAGCAGTACTTC. Amino acids: CASSLGQGLRDEQYF.

This clone has only one observation. The J gene is TRBJ1-1, the V gene TRBV5-1; D unclear. The CDR3 contains 15 residues. V dropped 0 bases and J dropped 1 base, with 10 bases sitting between them. Germline V lookup: CDR1 SGHRS, CDR2 YFSETQ. This CDR3 reads CASSLVEEKNTEAFF. CDR3 in DNA: TGCGCCAGCAGCTTGGTAGAAGAGAAGAACACTGAAGCTTTCTTT. Full variable domain (remainder filled in from reference TRBV5-1 and TRBJ1-1): KAGVTQTPRYLIKTRGQQVTLSCSPISGHRSVSWYQQTPGQGLQFLFEYFSETQRNKGNFPGRFSGRQFSNSRSEMNVSTLELGDSALYLCASSLVEEKNTEAFFGQGTRLTVV.

CDR3 loop: CAISARGRTGELFF. CDR3 bases: TGTGCCATCAGTGCTAGGGGAAGGACCGGGGAGCTGTTTTTT. The V gene is TRBV10-3, the J gene TRBJ2-2, with D possibly being TRBD1 (5 bases). CDR1 and CDR2 from the germline V gene are ENHRY and SYGVKD. The CDR3 extends over 14 amino acids. Trimming removed 4 bases at V and 5 bases at J, with 11 bases between.

This chain connects TRBV28 to TRBJ1-2; a weak D match, TRBD1 (6 bases). The CDR3 extends over 14 amino acids. Germline V gene sequence: CDR1 MDHEN, CDR2 SYDVKM. Trimming shortened V by 4 bases and J by 4 bases, and 13 bases separated the two germline ends. The CDR3 region has the DNA TGTGCCAGCAGTTACCGGACAGACACCTATGGCTACACCTTC. It encodes CASSYRTDTYGYTF.

The chain carries TRBV10-3 and TRBJ2-7, with 8 bases matching TRBD2. The germline V gene encodes CDR1 ENHRY and CDR2 SYGVKD. This CDR3 has 14 amino acids. J lost 2 bases, V lost 6 bases, and 6 bases had no gene match. CDR3 sequence reads: CAISQGTRAYEQYF. The CDR3 DNA is TGTGCCATCAGCCAAGGGACTAGAGCCTACGAGCAGTACTTC.

The chain is built from TRBV20-1 and TRBJ2-1; D is undetermined. The ends were cut back, 3 bases at V and 8 bases at J, with 8 bases in the middle. The CDR3 is made up of 11 amino acids. Germline CDR1 reads DFQATT; CDR2 reads SNEGSKA (reference sequence). The CDR3 reads CSASLMHEQFF. CDR3 sequence (DNA): TGCAGTGCTAGCCTTATGCATGAGCAGTTCTTC.

This clone was counted a single time. The chain employs TRBV19 and TRBJ2-4, with 10 bases fitting TRBD1. Germline CDR1 and CDR2: LNHDA and SQIVND (reference sequence). With V trimmed by 3 bases and J by 7 bases, 6 bases remained unmatched. There are 15 residues in the CDR3. The CDR3 protein is CASSIPRTGGNIQYF. In nucleotides, the CDR3 is TGTGCCAGTAGTATTCCGCGGACAGGGGGTAACATTCAGTACTTC.

V is TRBV7-8 and J is TRBJ2-2, with D tentatively TRBD1 (6 bases). The germline V and J ends were trimmed by 4 bases and 4 bases, with 10 bases remaining between them. This CDR3 spans 14 amino acids. Germline V gene data show CDR1 as SGHVS and CDR2 as FQNEAQ. The CDR3 DNA follows: TGTGCCAGCAGCTCCAGGGGTTTCACCGGGGAGCTGTTTTTT. Protein: CASSSRGFTGELFF.

The chain couples TRBV18 to TRBJ2-2; TRBD1 matches 9 bases. Germline CDR1 KGHSH, CDR2 LQKENI. The CDR3 totals 15 residues. V was clipped by 5 bases and J by 4 bases; unmatched bases: 5. The CDR3 sequence: CASSTGTGTTGELFF. The CDR3 DNA is TGTGCCAGCTCAACCGGGACAGGGACCACCGGGGAGCTGTTTTTT.

The chain recombines TRBV7-2 with TRBJ1-1; D gene uncertain. The CDR3 is 15 residues long. Germline CDR1 is SGHTA and CDR2 is FQGNSA. V was clipped by 5 bases and J by 0 bases, with 13 bases between them. This CDR3 is CASSKAWGMNTEAFF. The CDR3 DNA follows: TGTGCCAGCAGCAAGGCGTGGGGAATGAACACTGAAGCTTTCTTT.

The sample holds a few counts of this clone. V usage is TRBV10-3 and J usage is TRBJ2-7; TRBD2 aligns across 12 bases. The germline V gene encodes CDR1 ENHRY and CDR2 SYGVKD. This CDR3 contains 16 residues. Unmatched junction bases numbered 5, after V lost 4 bases and J lost 1 base. The CDR3 DNA follows: TGTGCCATCAGTGCCCCAGGGACTAGCGGGTCCTACGAGCAGTACTTC. Residues: CAISAPGTSGSYEQYF.

The chain has TRBV7-8 and TRBJ2-7; D is uncertain. Germline values: CDR1 SGHVS, CDR2 FQNEAQ. The CDR3 loop spans 14 amino acids. Trimming pared 6 bases from V and 0 bases from J, leaving 12 bases between. CDR3 nucleotides: TGTGCCAGCAGTGTTTTAGGATTCTCCTACGAGCAGTACTTC. It is translated as CASSVLGFSYEQYF.

The chain combines TRBV12-3 or TRBV12-4 with TRBJ2-1; D may correspond to TRBD1 or TRBD2 (5 bases each). V lost 5 bases to trimming and J lost 6 bases, with 8 bases between them. The CDR3 spans 12 residues. This chain's CDR3 is CASSRDPNEQFF. DNA for the CDR3: TGTGCCAGCAGTCGGGACCCCAATGAGCAGTTCTTC.

The J gene is TRBJ2-2, the V gene TRBV20-1, with 8 bases fitting TRBD2. The V gene's germline CDR1 is DFQATT and CDR2 SNEGSKA (reference sequence). The CDR3 consists of 14 residues. The J segment lost 4 bases and the V segment lost 3 bases, leaving 4 bases of the junction unmatched. This CDR3 reads CSASPGRATGELFF. Written as DNA, the CDR3 is TGCAGTGCTAGTCCCGGGAGGGCCACCGGGGAGCTGTTTTTT.

The CDR3 region is CASSHRQGNTGELFF. CDR3 in DNA: TGTGCCAGCAGTCACCGACAGGGAAACACCGGGGAGCTGTTTTTT. V gene TRBV28 combines with J gene TRBJ2-2; 7 bases agree with TRBD1. The germline V gene has CDR1 MDHEN and CDR2 SYDVKM. Trimming took 5 bases from V and 2 from J; bases not matched to a gene: 5. The CDR3 has 15 amino acids.

The genes are TRBV11-2 and TRBJ1-1; D is uncertain. The CDR3 length is 13 residues. Germline V lookup: CDR1 SGHAT, CDR2 FQNNGV. V shed 0 bases and J shed 7 bases, with 9 bases lying between them. The CDR3 is CASSLDLDGEAFF. The CDR3 coding sequence is TGTGCCAGCAGCTTAGATTTGGACGGTGAAGCTTTCTTT. Full variable domain (rest looked up from reference TRBV11-2 and TRBJ1-1): EAGVAQSPRYKIIEKRQSVAFWCNPISGHATLYWYQQILGQGPKLLIQFQNNGVVDDSQLPKDRFSAERLKGVDSTLKIQPAKLEDSAVYLCASSLDLDGEAFFGQGTRLTVV.

The chain joins TRBV9 to TRBJ2-2; 7 bases agree with TRBD1. V was pared by 3 bases and J by 6 bases, with 5 bases of the junction left unmatched. This CDR3 contains 14 residues. Germline V gene sequence: CDR1 SGDLS, CDR2 YYNGEE. The CDR3 loop is CASSETGVPGELFF. The CDR3 coding sequence is TGTGCCAGCAGCGAAACAGGGGTTCCCGGGGAGCTGTTTTTT.

This chain connects TRBV28 to TRBJ1-3; D not resolved. This CDR3 is built from 15 residues. Germline CDR1 reads MDHEN; CDR2 reads SYDVKM. V lost 6 bases to trimming and J lost 0 bases, with 12 bases between them. The CDR3 spells CASSQDWSSGNTIYF. For the CDR3, the DNA is TGTGCCAGCAGCCAGGACTGGAGCTCTGGAAACACCATATATTTT. Combining the CDR3 with reference TRBV28 and TRBJ1-3 gives the whole variable domain DVKVTQSSRYLVKRTGEKVFLECVQDMDHENMFWYRQDPGLGLRLIYFSYDVKMKEKGDIPEGYSVSREKKERFSLILESASTNQTSMYLCASSQDWSSGNTIYFGEGSWLTVV.

The chain joins TRBV11-3 to TRBJ2-1, with TRBD2 identical over 9 bases. Germline V lookup: CDR1 SGHNT, CDR2 YENEEA. The CDR3 is 13 amino acids. Trimming took 5 bases from V and 6 from J; bases not matched to a gene: 2. CDR3: CASSRLAANEQFF. Here the CDR3 DNA reads TGTGCCAGCAGCCGACTAGCGGCCAATGAGCAGTTCTTC.